These 29 T cell receptor beta chains share one sample of origin, sequenced in a study of shared clonotypes between healthy human individuals. Here immunoSEQ multiplex PCR was the method, and the copy in TCRdb shows in-frame clones only, minus some. The data show around 79,000 clones, with 62% seen just once and 51% held by the top ten. Sequenced input: memory CD8+ T cells sorted from blood. This sample's subset: CD45RO+ cells pooled with CCR7-negative TemRA cells. All receptors derive from a man between 25 and 39 years old in good health.

The genes are TRBV27 and TRBJ2-7; 10 nucleotides match TRBD1. V trimming: 6 bases; J trimming: 2 bases; junction bases outside the gene matches: 13. Germline V gene data show CDR1 as MNHEY and CDR2 as SMNVEV (reference sequence). The CDR3 is 17 amino acids. CDR3: CASSHRLRDRGAYEQYF. The CDR3 DNA reads as TGTGCCAGCAGCCATCGCCTCCGGGACAGGGGCGCCTACGAGCAGTACTTC.

This clone was recorded once. The J gene is TRBJ2-2, the V gene TRBV6-4; D call uncertain. The V end lost 2 bases, the J end lost 7 bases, and 5 bases lay between the germline ends. Germline CDR1 is MRHNA and CDR2 is SNTAGT. CDR3 length: 12 amino acids. CDR3 region: CASSDGFGELFF. DNA of the CDR3: TGTGCCAGCAGTGACGGGTTCGGGGAGCTGTTTTTT.

This chain links TRBV6-6 with TRBJ2-7, with 10 nucleotides matching TRBD2. V shed 2 bases and J 6 bases; nucleotides not matched to a gene: 7. The germline V gene encodes CDR1 MNHNY and CDR2 SVGAGI (reference sequence). CDR3 length equals 15 residues. This chain's CDR3 is CASSYPAGTSAEQYF. The CDR3 DNA reads TGTGCCAGCAGTTACCCGGCCGGGACTAGCGCCGAGCAGTACTTC.

This clone has ten or more counts. This sequence joins TRBV4-1 and TRBJ2-3, with D hard to call. V lost 8 bases, J lost 2 bases, and 17 bases lay in between. CDR3 length: 15 amino acids. CDR1 MGHRA and CDR2 YSYEKL come from the germline V gene. The CDR3 is CASAQERSLTDTQYF. The CDR3 nucleotides are TGCGCCAGCGCCCAAGAACGGTCCCTCACAGATACGCAGTATTTT.

The chain links TRBV28 to TRBJ2-7; D remains unclear. CDR3 size: 13 residues. V gave up 1 base and J gave up 3 bases, with 7 bases separating them. Germline CDR1 is MDHEN and CDR2 is SYDVKM. This CDR3 is CASSLFSDYEQYF. The CDR3 DNA reads as TGTGCCAGCAGTTTATTCAGTGACTACGAGCAGTACTTC.

Details on this clone: This same CDR3 is encoded by further DNA sequences in the sample. The chain employs TRBV27 and TRBJ2-1; D is possibly TRBD2 (6 bases). The CDR3 totals 12 residues. Trimming pared 6 bases from V and 9 bases from J, leaving 12 bases between. Germline V gives CDR1 MNHEY, CDR2 SMNVEV (reference sequence). The CDR3 loop is CASSPQGGEQFF. For the CDR3, the DNA is TGTGCCAGCAGCCCCCAGGGAGGTGAGCAGTTCTTC.

The rearrangement links TRBV5-4 to TRBJ2-7; 12 nucleotides agree with TRBD1. V was clipped by 3 bases and J by 7 bases; unmatched bases: 8. Per the germline V gene, CDR1 is SGHNT and CDR2 is YYREEE (reference sequence). The CDR3 is 15 residues long. The CDR3 loop reads CASSSLGQGAEEQYF. In DNA, the CDR3 is TGTGCCAGCAGCTCTCTGGGACAGGGGGCAGAGGAGCAGTACTTC.

Comments on this clone: A much more abundant neighbour one base away suggests this may be a read error. The chain combines TRBV5-6 with TRBJ2-5; 7 bases agree with TRBD1. The trim removed 5 bases at V and 5 bases at J, leaving 6 bases unmatched. The CDR3 is made up of 13 amino acids. Germline V CDR1 and CDR2: SGHDT, YYEEEE. CDR3: CASSSGQSETQYF. The CDR3 DNA sequence: TGTGCCAGCAGTTCGGGACAGTCTGAGACCCAGTACTTC.

This clone was observed once. A much more abundant neighbour one base away suggests this may be a read error. This CDR3 is also generated by other DNA sequences in the sample. This chain links TRBV6-5 with TRBJ2-7; 8 nucleotides align to TRBD1. CDR1 and CDR2 from the germline V gene are MNHEY and SVGAGI. This CDR3 has 14 amino acids. V lost 6 bases to trimming and J lost 3 bases; unmatched junction nucleotides: 7. This CDR3 reads CASSSGTGGYEQYF. The CDR3 bases are TGTGCCAGCAGCTCCGGGACAGGAGGCTACGAGCAGTACTTC.

This clone was seen a handful of times. This chain connects TRBV25-1 to TRBJ2-3, with 8 bases lining up with TRBD2. Germline CDR1 is MGHDK and CDR2 is SYGVNS. The CDR3 is 14 residues long. J lost 0 bases, V lost 5 bases, and 1 base had no gene match. CDR3 loop: CASSSSGSTDTQYF. CDR3 bases: TGTGCCAGCAGTTCTAGCGGGAGCACAGATACGCAGTATTTT.

V is TRBV7-9 and J is TRBJ2-5; a weak D match, TRBD1 (5 bases). The J call may be faulty, since TRBJ2-7 better matches the DNA end. Per germline, CDR1 SEHNR and CDR2 FQNEAQ (reference sequence). This CDR3 is built from 14 residues. CDR3 in DNA: TGTGCCAGCAGCTTTTCGACAGCCGCCTACGAGCAGTACTTC. It specifies CASSFSTAAYEQYF.

The gene calls are TRBV6-5 and TRBJ1-5; D gene ambiguous. This CDR3 spans 13 amino acids. Per germline, CDR1 MNHEY and CDR2 SVGAGI. V gave up 2 bases and J gave up 7 bases, with 9 bases separating them. Here the CDR3 reads CASSYADGQPQHF. The CDR3 bases are TGTGCCAGCAGTTACGCCGATGGGCAGCCCCAGCATTTT.

The chain employs TRBV1 and TRBJ2-3; TRBD1, the table's D call, was not compared with the DNA. TRBV1 is deemed a pseudogene. The CDR3 loop spans 13 amino acids. The CDR3 nucleotides are TGCACCAGCAGCCAAGGGACAACAGATACGCAGTATTTT. As protein: CTSSQGTTDTQYF.

This chain connects TRBV28 to TRBJ1-1; possible D gene TRBD1, 6 bases. The germline CDR1 and CDR2 sequences are MDHEN and SYDVKM. This CDR3 has 14 residues. Trimming left V 1 base short and J 4 bases short, with 10 bases between. CDR3 DNA: TGTGCCAGCAGTTTATCCCCAGGGGTCACTGAAGCTTTCTTT. It translates to CASSLSPGVTEAFF.

V and J are TRBV11-2 and TRBJ2-1; 8 bases match TRBD2. This CDR3 comprises 14 residues. Trimming at V came to 3 bases and at J to 3 bases, leaving 1 base not matched to a gene. CDR1 is SGHAT, CDR2 FQNNGV, per germline. CDR3 in amino acids: CASSFLAGYNEQFF. CDR3 bases: TGTGCCAGCAGCTTTCTAGCGGGCTACAATGAGCAGTTCTTC.

This chain connects TRBV25-1 to TRBJ2-1, with 8 bases identical to TRBD1. V trimming: 4 bases; J trimming: 5 bases; junction bases outside the gene matches: 4. Germline V gene lookup returns CDR1 MGHDK and CDR2 SYGVNS. The CDR3 has 14 amino acids. This chain's CDR3 is CASSGPDRDNEQFF. As DNA, the CDR3 is TGTGCCAGCAGTGGCCCGGACAGGGACAATGAGCAGTTCTTC.

This clone was found a few times. The chain employs TRBV6-1 and TRBJ2-3; TRBD2 matches at 10 bases. Germline V gene lookup returns CDR1 MNHNS and CDR2 SASEGT. The CDR3 length is 15 residues. The V segment lost 1 base and the J segment 6 bases; nucleotides outside the gene matches: 4. The CDR3 reads CASSEVAGGRDTQYF. As DNA, the CDR3 is TGTGCCAGCAGTGAAGTAGCGGGAGGTAGGGATACGCAGTATTTT.

V gene TRBV5-6 combines with J gene TRBJ2-1, with no clear D. CDR1 is SGHDT and CDR2 is YYEEEE in the germline V gene. The CDR3 has 13 residues. V lost 1 base to trimming and J lost 7 bases, with 9 bases between them. Here the CDR3 DNA reads TGTGCCAGCAGCTTGCTGGATGGGAATGAGCAGTTCTTC. Translated: CASSLLDGNEQFF.

This clone turned up a few times. The chain carries TRBV21-1 and TRBJ1-5; TRBD1, as called in the table, went unchecked against the DNA. TRBV21-1 is designated a pseudogene. The length of the CDR3 is 17 residues. This CDR3 is CASSKMGDTHGNQPQHF. The CDR3 coding sequence is TGTGCCAGCAGCAAAATGGGGGACACCCATGGCAATCAGCCCCAGCATTTT.

J is TRBJ2-2 and V is TRBV19; 11 bases map to TRBD2. The CDR3 length is 16 residues. V dropped 5 bases and J dropped 4; count of bases not matched to a gene: 6. Germline CDR1 reads LNHDA; CDR2 reads SQIVND (reference sequence). The CDR3 DNA sequence: TGTGCCAGTAGTCCAATAGCGGGAGGGGTCACCGGGGAGCTGTTTTTT. It translates to CASSPIAGGVTGELFF.

Details on this clone: Mismatch with germline at one junction end may stem from a read error. This rearrangement joins TRBV6-4 to TRBJ2-7; 7 bases match TRBD1. CDR1 and CDR2 from the germline V gene are MRHNA and SNTAGT. The CDR3 contains 15 residues. The CDR3 sequence: CASSYSTAGGYEQYF. The CDR3 DNA sequence: TGTGCCAGCAGTTACTCGACTGCAGGGGGCTACGAGCAGTACTTC.

This clone was detected once. This CDR3 is CATGFPGSNEQFF. The CDR3 coding sequence is TGTGCCACCGGGTTCCCAGGGAGCAATGAGCAGTTCTTC. This sequence joins TRBV27 and TRBJ2-1; D is possibly TRBD1 or TRBD2 (5 bases each). The CDR3 extends over 13 amino acids. V shed 10 bases and J shed 6 bases, with 16 bases lying between them. In germline, CDR1 is MNHEY, CDR2 SMNVEV (reference sequence).

This clone came up once. The chain carries TRBV29-1 and TRBJ2-2; unclear D gene. The CDR3 totals 13 residues. V lost 5 bases and J lost 2, with 9 bases in between. Germline loops: CDR1 SQVTM, CDR2 ANQGSEA. DNA of the CDR3: TGCAGCGTTTACGACCCTAACACCGGGGAGCTGTTTTTT. It translates to CSVYDPNTGELFF.

This sequence joins TRBV6-6 and TRBJ2-3; either TRBD1 or TRBD2 may fit D (5 bases each). The CDR3 runs to 16 residues. With 0 bases removed from V and 0 bases from J, the gap between germline ends came to 10 bases. Germline V lookup: CDR1 MNHNY, CDR2 SVGAGI (reference sequence). The chain's CDR3 is CASSYSRESSTDTQYF. CDR3 coding DNA: TGTGCCAGCAGTTACTCCAGGGAGTCTAGCACAGATACGCAGTATTTT.

This clone was recorded once. Here the CDR3 DNA reads TGTGCCAGCAGTGCGCAGGGTACCTACAATGAGCAGTTCTTC. Encoded protein: CASSAQGTYNEQFF. The chain couples TRBV6-5 to TRBJ2-1; TRBD1 is a possible D gene (5 bases). Trimming took off 5 bases at V and 2 bases at J, with 10 bases between the two ends. CDR3 size: 14 residues. Per the germline V gene, CDR1 is MNHEY and CDR2 is SVGAGI.

The chain joins TRBV2 to TRBJ2-3; TRBD2 agrees at 7 bases. V shed 5 bases and J 0 bases; nucleotides not matched to a gene: 11. This CDR3 spans 17 amino acids. From germline, CDR1 is SNHLY and CDR2 FYNNEI. The CDR3 protein is CASSSPAGVPSTDTQYF. The CDR3 nucleotides read TGTGCCAGCAGTTCCCCGGCGGGAGTACCGAGCACAGATACGCAGTATTTT.

This clone was detected many times. The rearrangement links TRBV27 to TRBJ2-2, with D unresolved. The CDR3 length is 13 residues. Germline CDR1 reads MNHEY; CDR2 reads SMNVEV (reference sequence). Trimming removed 5 bases at V and 6 bases at J, with 10 bases between. The chain's CDR3 is CASSNDIPGELFF. For the CDR3, the DNA is TGTGCCAGCAGTAATGACATCCCCGGGGAGCTGTTTTTT.

In DNA, the CDR3 is TGCGCCAGCAGGGGACTAGCGGGAGAGGGCACCGGGGAGCTGTTTTTT. Its translation: CASRGLAGEGTGELFF. V usage is TRBV10-2 and J usage is TRBJ2-2, with 14 bases lining up with TRBD2. J gave up 4 bases and V 6 bases, and 4 bases lay outside the gene matches. The CDR3 is 16 amino acids. The germline V gene has CDR1 WSHSY and CDR2 SAAADI.

The V and J genes are TRBV19 and TRBJ2-7; 7 nucleotides line up with TRBD2. CDR1 LNHDA and CDR2 SQIVND come from the germline V gene (reference sequence). The CDR3 runs to 15 residues. Trimming cost V 5 bases and J 5 bases; bases outside gene matches: 12. This CDR3 is CASSPQAGIANEQYF. CDR3 coding DNA: TGTGCCAGTAGTCCCCAAGCGGGGATCGCGAACGAGCAGTACTTC.